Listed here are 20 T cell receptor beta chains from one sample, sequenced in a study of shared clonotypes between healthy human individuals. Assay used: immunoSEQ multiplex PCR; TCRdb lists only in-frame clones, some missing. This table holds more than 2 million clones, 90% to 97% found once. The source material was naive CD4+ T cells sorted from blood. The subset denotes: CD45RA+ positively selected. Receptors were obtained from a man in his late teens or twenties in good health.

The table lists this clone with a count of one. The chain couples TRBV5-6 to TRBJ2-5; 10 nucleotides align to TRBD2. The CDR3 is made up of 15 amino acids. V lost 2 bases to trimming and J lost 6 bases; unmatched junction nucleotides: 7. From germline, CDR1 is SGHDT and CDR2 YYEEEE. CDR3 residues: CASSFGAGGPQTQYF. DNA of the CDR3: TGTGCCAGCAGCTTCGGAGCGGGGGGGCCGCAGACCCAGTACTTC.

The CDR3 region is CASSERSRTGQPQHF. Written as DNA, the CDR3 is TGTGCCAGCAGTGAACGTAGCCGTACGGGACAGCCCCAGCATTTT. The V and J genes are TRBV2 and TRBJ1-5; D gene uncertain. The CDR3 is 15 amino acids. Trimming left V 2 bases short and J 7 bases short, with 15 bases between. The germline gives CDR1 SNHLY, CDR2 FYNNEI.

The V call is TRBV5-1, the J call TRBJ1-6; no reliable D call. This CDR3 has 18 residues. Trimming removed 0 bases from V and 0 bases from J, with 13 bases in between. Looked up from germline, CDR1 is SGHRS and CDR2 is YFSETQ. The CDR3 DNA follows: TGCGCCAGCAGCTTGGCCGGGCGGACTAGCTCCTATAATTCACCCCTCCACTTT. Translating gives CASSLAGRTSSYNSPLHF.

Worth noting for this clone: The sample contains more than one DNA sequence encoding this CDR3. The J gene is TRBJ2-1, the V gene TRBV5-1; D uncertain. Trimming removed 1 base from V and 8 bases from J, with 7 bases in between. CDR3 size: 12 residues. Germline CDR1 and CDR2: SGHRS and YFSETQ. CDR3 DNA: TGCGCCAGCAGCTTGCCGAGCGATGAGCAGTTCTTC. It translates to CASSLPSDEQFF. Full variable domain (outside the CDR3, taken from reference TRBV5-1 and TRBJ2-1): KAGVTQTPRYLIKTRGQQVTLSCSPISGHRSVSWYQQTPGQGLQFLFEYFSETQRNKGNFPGRFSGRQFSNSRSEMNVSTLELGDSALYLCASSLPSDEQFFGPGTRLTVL.

The CDR3 region has the DNA TGCGCCAGCAGCTTGGCCGACAGTCCCCTCTACGAGCAGTACTTC. This codes for CASSLADSPLYEQYF. The rearrangement links TRBV5-1 to TRBJ2-7; D perhaps matches TRBD1 (5 bases). The germline V and J ends were trimmed by 0 bases and 3 bases, with 13 bases remaining between them. From germline, CDR1 is SGHRS and CDR2 YFSETQ. CDR3 length equals 15 residues. Full variable domain (outside the CDR3, taken from reference TRBV5-1 and TRBJ2-7): KAGVTQTPRYLIKTRGQQVTLSCSPISGHRSVSWYQQTPGQGLQFLFEYFSETQRNKGNFPGRFSGRQFSNSRSEMNVSTLELGDSALYLCASSLADSPLYEQYFGPGTRLTVT.

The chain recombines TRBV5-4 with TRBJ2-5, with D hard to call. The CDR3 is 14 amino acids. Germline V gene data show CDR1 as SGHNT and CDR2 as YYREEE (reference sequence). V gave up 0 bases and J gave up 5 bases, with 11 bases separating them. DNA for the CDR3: TGTGCCAGCAGCTTGGTCTCGTCTTTGGAGACCCAGTACTTC. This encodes CASSLVSSLETQYF.

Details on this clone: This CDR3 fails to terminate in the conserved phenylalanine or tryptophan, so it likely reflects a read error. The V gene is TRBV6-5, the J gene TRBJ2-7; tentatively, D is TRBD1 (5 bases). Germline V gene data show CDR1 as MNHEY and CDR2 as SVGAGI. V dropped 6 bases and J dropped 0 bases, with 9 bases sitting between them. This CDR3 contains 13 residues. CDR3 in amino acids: CASRVGVSYEQYL. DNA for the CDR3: TGTGCCAGCAGAGTAGGGGTCTCCTACGAGCAGTACCTC.

CDR3 DNA sequence: TGTGCCAGCAGTTTTGAGCCCCAGCATTTT. Translation gives CASSFEPQHF. The rearrangement uses TRBV6-9 and TRBJ1-5; D unresolved. Germline V lookup: CDR1 MNHGY, CDR2 SVAAGI. V lost 4 bases to trimming and J lost 8 bases, with 3 bases between them. The CDR3 runs to 10 residues.

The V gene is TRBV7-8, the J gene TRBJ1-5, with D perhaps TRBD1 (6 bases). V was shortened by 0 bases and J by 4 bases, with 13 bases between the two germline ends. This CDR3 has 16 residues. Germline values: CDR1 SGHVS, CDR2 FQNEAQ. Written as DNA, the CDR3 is TGTGCCAGCAGCTTAGCAGAGGCAGGGGTGAATCAGCCCCAGCATTTT. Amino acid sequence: CASSLAEAGVNQPQHF.

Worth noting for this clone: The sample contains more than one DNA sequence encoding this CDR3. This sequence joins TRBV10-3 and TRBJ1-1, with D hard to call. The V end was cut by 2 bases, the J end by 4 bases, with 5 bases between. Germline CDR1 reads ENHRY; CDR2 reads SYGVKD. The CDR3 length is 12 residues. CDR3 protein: CAISEVGTEAFF. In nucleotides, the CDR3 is TGTGCCATCAGTGAGGTGGGCACTGAAGCTTTCTTT.

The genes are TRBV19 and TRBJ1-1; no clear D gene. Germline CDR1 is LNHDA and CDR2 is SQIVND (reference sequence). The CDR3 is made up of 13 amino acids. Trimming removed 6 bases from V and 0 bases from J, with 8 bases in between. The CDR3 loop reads CASRASVNTEAFF. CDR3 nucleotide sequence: TGTGCCAGTAGGGCCTCAGTGAACACTGAAGCTTTCTTT.

The DNA of the CDR3 is TGTGCCAGCAGCCCAGGGGGCTTAAATTCACCCCTCCACTTT. This sequence encodes CASSPGGLNSPLHF. The rearrangement uses TRBV27 and TRBJ1-6, with 8 positions matching TRBD1. The V and J ends lost 6 bases and 7 bases, in that order; junction bases with no gene match: 5. The CDR3 spans 14 residues. Germline CDR1 is MNHEY and CDR2 is SMNVEV (reference sequence).

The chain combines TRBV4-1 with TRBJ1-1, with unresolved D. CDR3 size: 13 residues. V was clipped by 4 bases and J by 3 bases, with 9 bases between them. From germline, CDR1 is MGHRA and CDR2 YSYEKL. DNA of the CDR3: TGCGCCAGCAGCCCCCTCGCGCACACTGAAGCTTTCTTT. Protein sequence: CASSPLAHTEAFF.

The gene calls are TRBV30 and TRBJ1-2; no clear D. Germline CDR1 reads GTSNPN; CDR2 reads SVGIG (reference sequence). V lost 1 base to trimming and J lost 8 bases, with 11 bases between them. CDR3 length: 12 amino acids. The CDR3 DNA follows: TGTGCCTGGAGTGGCCCTACGCCAGGCTACACCTTC. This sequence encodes CAWSGPTPGYTF.

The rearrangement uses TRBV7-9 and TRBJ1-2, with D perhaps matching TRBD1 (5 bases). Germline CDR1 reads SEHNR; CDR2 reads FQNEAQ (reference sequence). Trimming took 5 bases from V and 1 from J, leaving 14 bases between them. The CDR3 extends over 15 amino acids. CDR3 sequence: CASSLFRDHNYGYTF. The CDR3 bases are TGTGCCAGCAGCCTCTTCCGGGACCATAACTATGGCTACACCTTC.

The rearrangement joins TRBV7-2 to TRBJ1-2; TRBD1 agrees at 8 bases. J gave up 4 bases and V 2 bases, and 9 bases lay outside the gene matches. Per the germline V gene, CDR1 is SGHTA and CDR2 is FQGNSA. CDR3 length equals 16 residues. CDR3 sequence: CASSLMNGGQGYGYTF. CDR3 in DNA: TGTGCCAGCAGCTTAATGAATGGTGGACAGGGCTATGGCTACACCTTC.

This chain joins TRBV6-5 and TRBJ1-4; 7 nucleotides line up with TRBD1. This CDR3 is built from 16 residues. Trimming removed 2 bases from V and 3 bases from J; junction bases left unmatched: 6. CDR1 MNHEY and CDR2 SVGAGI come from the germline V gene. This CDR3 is CASSYTRQGANEKLFF. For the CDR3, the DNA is TGTGCCAGCAGTTACACACGACAGGGTGCTAATGAAAAACTGTTTTTT.

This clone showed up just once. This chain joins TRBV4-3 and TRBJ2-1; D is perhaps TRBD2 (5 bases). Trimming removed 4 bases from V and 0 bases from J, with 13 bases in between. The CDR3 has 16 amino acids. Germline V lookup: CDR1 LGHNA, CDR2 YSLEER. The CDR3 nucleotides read TGCGCCAGCAGCCGCGTTCCGGGGAGCTCCTACAATGAGCAGTTCTTC. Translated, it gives CASSRVPGSSYNEQFF.

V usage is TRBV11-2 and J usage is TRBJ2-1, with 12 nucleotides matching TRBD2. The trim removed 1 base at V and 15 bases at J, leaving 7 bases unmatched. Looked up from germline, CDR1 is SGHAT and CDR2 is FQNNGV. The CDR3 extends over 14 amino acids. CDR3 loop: CASSLGLAGGAGFF. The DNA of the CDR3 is TGTGCCAGCAGCTTAGGGCTAGCGGGAGGGGCCGGGTTCTTC.

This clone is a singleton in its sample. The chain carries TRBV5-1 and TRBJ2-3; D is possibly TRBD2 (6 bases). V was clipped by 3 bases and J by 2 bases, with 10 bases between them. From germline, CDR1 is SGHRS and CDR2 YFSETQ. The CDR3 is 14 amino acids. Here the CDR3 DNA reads TGCGCCAGCAGCTCGGGACTTTTCACAGATACGCAGTATTTT. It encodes CASSSGLFTDTQYF. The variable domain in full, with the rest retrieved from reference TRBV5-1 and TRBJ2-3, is KAGVTQTPRYLIKTRGQQVTLSCSPISGHRSVSWYQQTPGQGLQFLFEYFSETQRNKGNFPGRFSGRQFSNSRSEMNVSTLELGDSALYLCASSSGLFTDTQYFGPGTRLTVL.